This entry concerns a single TCR beta chain. This record belongs to a study of cytomegalovirus exposure and HLA in healthy donors. Across the study: Earlier, 150 million to 200 million T cells were analyzed, and around 100 million unique TCR beta sequences were found among them.

CDR3 length: 12 amino acids. With 4 bases removed from V and 8 bases from J, the gap between germline ends came to 11 bases. Germline loops: CDR1 MNHNS, CDR2 SASEGT. It was with 60 Vbeta and 13 Jbeta primers that the PCR ran. In the original workflow: There were about 86 million unique TCR beta chains by a later count, and 10 million to 12 million of them were shared. Produced via immunoSEQ multiplex PCR; TCRdb's table is partial and in-frame only. The D gene and trimming were derived from the DNA, and the V and J assignments and clone size from that table. This table lists 75,000 to 100,000 clones. Specimen: PBMCs. The gene calls are TRBV6-1 and TRBJ1-2; possibly TRBD1 for D (6 bases). The receptor comes from a woman aged 60-70 years in good health and CMV-seronegative. CDR3 sequence (DNA): TGTGCCAGCAGTGGCCAGGGGATCGGCTACACCTTC. This gives the protein CASSGQGIGYTF.